The 11 T cell receptor beta chains below all came from one sample that was sequenced in a study of metastatic and nonmetastatic thyroid tumors. TCRdb reanalyzed the PCR reads with MiXCR. The sample holds roughly 30,000 clones, roughly 30% seen once. There were no patients who had received any treatment before thyroid surgery. Material for sequencing was blood. The receptors here all came from a female donor with papillary thyroid cancer or a benign thyroid nodule (not recorded which). Some clones in this sample may be carry-over from other donors' samples.

V is TRBV19 and J is TRBJ2-3; 7 bases align to TRBD2. J was trimmed by 1 base and V by 1 base; bases with no gene match: 5. Germline CDR1 reads LNHDA; CDR2 reads SQIVND (reference sequence). The CDR3 is made up of 16 amino acids. The CDR3: CASSIGGTSGTDTQYF. The DNA of the CDR3 is TGTGCCAGTAGTATAGGAGGCACTAGCGGCACAGATACGCAGTATTTT.

This clone was seen repeatedly, ten times or more. The V gene is TRBV19, the J gene TRBJ2-3; no definite D call. Germline assignment: CDR1 LNHDA and CDR2 SQIVND (reference sequence). The CDR3 sequence is 12 residues long. Trimming removed 5 bases at V and 7 bases at J, with 10 bases between. The CDR3, as DNA: TGTGCCAGTAGTCTTAGATCGAATACGCAGTATTTT. Protein: CASSLRSNTQYF.

The chain recombines TRBV6-1 with TRBJ1-5; D is possibly TRBD1 (5 bases). This CDR3 has 15 amino acids. The germline V and J ends were trimmed by 2 bases and 0 bases, with 8 bases remaining between them. The germline V gene has CDR1 MNHNS and CDR2 SASEGT. DNA for the CDR3: TGTGCCAGCAGTGAACCAGGGATTAGCAATCAGCCCCAGCATTTT. Translation gives CASSEPGISNQPQHF.

As to this clone: Its ends do not fully match the called genes, so a read error is possible. The genes are TRBV7-8 and TRBJ2-1, with D possibly being TRBD2 (6 bases). Germline V gene data show CDR1 as SGHVS and CDR2 as FQNEAQ. The CDR3 extends over 14 amino acids. CDR3 amino acids: CASSLAMGGNEQFF. Here the CDR3 DNA reads TGTGCCAGCAGCCTAGCGATGGGCGGAAATGAGCAGTTCTTC.

This rearrangement joins TRBV20-1 to TRBJ2-3, with TRBD2 identical over 10 bases. The germline V gene has CDR1 DFQATT and CDR2 SNEGSKA (reference sequence). J lost 1 base, V lost 6 bases, and 4 bases had no gene match. The CDR3 has 14 amino acids. The CDR3 reads CSATSGARTDTQYF. CDR3 DNA sequence: TGCAGTGCCACTAGCGGGGCCCGCACAGATACGCAGTATTTT.

The chain employs TRBV6-6 and TRBJ2-1; 12 bases are a match to TRBD2. The CDR3 is made up of 17 amino acids. In germline, CDR1 is MNHNY, CDR2 SVGAGI (reference sequence). V lost 5 bases, J lost 4 bases, and 9 bases stayed unmatched. DNA of the CDR3: TGTGCCAGCAGTACCATCGGACTAGCGGGAAAGTACAATGAGCAGTTCTTC. Its protein is CASSTIGLAGKYNEQFF.

This clone was seen many times. The chain combines TRBV11-1 with TRBJ2-3; maybe TRBD2 (5 bases). Trimming cost V 3 bases and J 6 bases, with 13 bases left between them. The CDR3 runs to 14 residues. The germline V gene has CDR1 SGHAT and CDR2 FQDESV (reference sequence). The CDR3 protein is CASSFLVSGDTQYF. CDR3 nucleotide sequence: TGTGCCAGCAGCTTTCTAGTATCGGGGGATACGCAGTATTTT.

This clone showed up just a few times. The chain carries TRBV6-2 or TRBV6-3 and TRBJ1-1; 9 nucleotides line up with TRBD1. This CDR3 spans 14 amino acids. From germline, CDR1 is MNHEY and CDR2 SVGEGT. V trimming: 1 base; J trimming: 5 bases; junction bases outside the gene matches: 2. CDR3 region: CASSYWDRETEAFF. CDR3 bases: TGTGCCAGCAGTTACTGGGACAGGGAGACTGAAGCTTTCTTT.

The chain employs TRBV5-1 and TRBJ2-3; D ambiguous. Germline assignment: CDR1 SGHRS and CDR2 YFSETQ. The CDR3 runs 13 residues. V dropped 0 bases and J dropped 2 bases, with 4 bases sitting between them. The CDR3 coding sequence is TGCGCCAGCAGCTTGGGGTCCACAGATACGCAGTATTTT. Translating gives CASSLGSTDTQYF.

The gene calls are TRBV11-3 and TRBJ1-3, with unresolved D. Trimming took off 1 base at V and 1 base at J, with 11 bases between the two ends. Germline V gene sequence: CDR1 SGHNT, CDR2 YENEEA. The CDR3 sequence is 16 residues long. The CDR3 DNA reads as TGTGCCAGCAGCTTAGGTCCGACCTCATCTGGAAACACCATATATTTT. This gives the protein CASSLGPTSSGNTIYF.

The chain joins TRBV6-1 to TRBJ1-6; 7 bases map to TRBD1. The CDR3 is 16 amino acids. After removal of 5 bases from V and 6 bases from J, the junction contained 10 bases not matched to a gene. Germline V gives CDR1 MNHNS, CDR2 SASEGT. The CDR3 DNA follows: TGTGCCAGCAGTACTAACACAGGGGTTAGTAATTCACCCCTCCACTTT. Amino acids: CASSTNTGVSNSPLHF.